This TCR beta chain was observed in a study of blood T cell repertoires in COVID-19. The assay was immunoSEQ multiplex PCR, and TCRdb's table has in-frame clones only and misses some. The sample holds around 130,000 clones, 75% to 80% seen once. The CDR3 covers 16 residues. J was trimmed by 5 bases and V by 8 bases; bases with no gene match: 13. The TCR comes from a human donor in a cohort sampled during active COVID-19. The chain links TRBV23-1 to TRBJ2-7; 12 bases map to TRBD1. TRBV23-1 is given ORF status, its function remaining uncertain. The sample taken for sequencing was peripheral blood. CDR3 DNA sequence: TGCGCCAGCCCACCCCGGCCGGGACAGGGGGCGCACGAGCAGTACTTC. Its translation is CASPPRPGQGAHEQYF.